The 14 T cell receptor beta chains reported below all come from one sample, sequenced in a study of T cell responses to AZD1222 COVID-19 vaccine. Assay used: immunoSEQ multiplex PCR; TCRdb lists only in-frame clones, some missing. The sample lists tens of thousands of clones; approximately 89% were seen once. The sample in question was peripheral blood, obtained 28 days after the second AZD1222 dose. These receptor sequences come from an adult who received the AZD1222 COVID-19 vaccine.

The chain combines TRBV5-4 with TRBJ1-2; 9 bases map to TRBD1. Germline-derived CDR1 and CDR2 are SGHNT and YYREEE (reference sequence). V was clipped by 0 bases and J by 8 bases; unmatched bases: 5. This CDR3 is built from 14 residues. CDR3 protein: CASSLGQGERGYTF. The CDR3 DNA is TGTGCCAGCAGCTTGGGACAGGGGGAAAGAGGCTACACCTTC.

The chain employs TRBV7-6 and TRBJ2-3; TRBD1 aligns across 7 bases. Germline V gives CDR1 SGHVS, CDR2 FNYEAQ. J lost 5 bases, V lost 1 base, and 6 bases had no gene match. CDR3 length: 15 residues. Written as DNA, the CDR3 is TGTGCCAGCAGCTTAGGGAAGGGGGCGTTAGATACGCAGTATTTT. Translated: CASSLGKGALDTQYF.

V usage is TRBV19 and J usage is TRBJ2-1; unclear D gene. V was clipped by 1 base and J by 5 bases, with 9 bases between them. The CDR3 spans 14 residues. From germline, CDR1 is LNHDA and CDR2 SQIVND (reference sequence). Here the CDR3 DNA reads TGTGCCAGTAGTATAGGGCCGGCGAACAATGAGCAGTTCTTC. Translated, it gives CASSIGPANNEQFF.

V and J are TRBV18 and TRBJ2-2; D may be TRBD1 (6 bases). V lost 3 bases and J 7 bases, leaving 15 bases between the germline ends. The CDR3 covers 15 residues. Germline V gene data show CDR1 as KGHSH and CDR2 as LQKENI. The CDR3 sequence: CASSPRWDIDGELFF. The CDR3 bases are TGTGCCAGCTCACCTCGTTGGGACATCGACGGGGAGCTGTTTTTT.

In its sample, this clone was seen once. The rearrangement links TRBV5-6 to TRBJ1-2; 10 bases match TRBD1. V trimming: 3 bases; J trimming: 7 bases; junction bases outside the gene matches: 6. Looked up from germline, CDR1 is SGHDT and CDR2 is YYEEEE. This CDR3 spans 14 amino acids. CDR3 sequence (DNA): TGTGCCAGCAGCTCACCGGGACAGGGGTTTGGCTACACCTTC. It translates to CASSSPGQGFGYTF.

The rearrangement links TRBV6-1 to TRBJ2-3, with 11 bases that match TRBD2. The germline CDR1 and CDR2 sequences are MNHNS and SASEGT. This CDR3 region has 17 residues. V shed 3 bases, J shed 5 bases, and the junction held 10 bases outside the gene matches. The CDR3: CASSELSSGGTGDTQYF. Here the CDR3 DNA reads TGTGCCAGCAGTGAGTTGTCTAGCGGGGGGACGGGAGATACGCAGTATTTT.

This clone was seen more than once but under ten times. The chain joins TRBV14 to TRBJ1-1; a possible D gene is TRBD1 (6 bases). Trimming pared 0 bases from V and 1 base from J, leaving 12 bases between. CDR1 is SGHDN, CDR2 FVKESK, per germline. This CDR3 is 16 amino acids long. The CDR3 nucleotides read TGTGCCAGCAGCCAAGAATTGAGGGGGGCGAACACTGAAGCTTTCTTT. Its protein product is CASSQELRGANTEAFF. The full variable domain, rest sourced from reference TRBV14 and TRBJ1-1, is EAGVTQFPSHSVIEKGQTVTLRCDPISGHDNLYWYRRVMGKEIKFLLHFVKESKQDESGMPNNRFLAERTGGTYSTLKVQPAELEDSGVYFCASSQELRGANTEAFFGQGTRLTVV.

This chain connects TRBV2 to TRBJ2-7; no reliable D call. Trimming cost V 2 bases and J 2 bases, with 10 bases left between them. This CDR3 region has 14 residues. Germline loops: CDR1 SNHLY, CDR2 FYNNEI. The CDR3 here is CASSENPAAYEQYF. The CDR3 DNA reads as TGTGCCAGCAGTGAAAACCCCGCAGCCTACGAGCAGTACTTC.

A single count supports this clone. The J gene is TRBJ2-5, the V gene TRBV15; tentative D call: TRBD1 (7 bases). The CDR3 length is 15 residues. Between the trimmed V and J ends, which lost 0 bases and 4 bases, there was a span of 12 bases. Germline CDR1 reads LNHNV; CDR2 reads YYDKDF (reference sequence). The chain's CDR3 is CATSRDSQGGETQYF. The CDR3 nucleotides are TGTGCCACCAGCAGAGATTCTCAGGGGGGAGAGACCCAGTACTTC.

The chain employs TRBV27 and TRBJ2-5; D unclear. V was trimmed by 4 bases and J by 5 bases, leaving 5 bases between them. This CDR3 region has 11 residues. Germline loops: CDR1 MNHEY, CDR2 SMNVEV (reference sequence). The CDR3 reads CASSSFETQYF. In DNA, the CDR3 is TGTGCCAGCAGTTCCTTCGAGACCCAGTACTTC.

The chain joins TRBV7-3 to TRBJ2-1; maybe TRBD2 (5 bases). Germline CDR1 SGHTA, CDR2 FQGTGA. The CDR3 has 14 residues. The germline V and J ends were trimmed by 2 bases and 4 bases, with 9 bases remaining between them. CDR3 protein: CASSLLPGYNEQFF. CDR3 sequence (DNA): TGTGCCAGCAGCTTACTCCCGGGGTACAATGAGCAGTTCTTC.

The CDR3 loop reads CAWSVSRATFF. Written as DNA, the CDR3 is TGTGCCTGGAGTGTTTCCAGGGCCACTTTCTTT. The chain combines TRBV30 with TRBJ1-1; tentative D call: TRBD1 (5 bases). With 0 bases removed from V and 12 bases from J, the gap between germline ends came to 11 bases. Germline values: CDR1 GTSNPN, CDR2 SVGIG (reference sequence). This CDR3 has 11 amino acids.

Only one count was recorded for this clone. This sequence joins TRBV27 and TRBJ2-3, with D possibly TRBD1 on 6 matching bases. This CDR3 is 15 amino acids long. V lost 0 bases and J lost 6, with 13 bases in between. Germline lookup yields CDR1 MNHEY and CDR2 SMNVEV (reference sequence). This CDR3 reads CASSLSGRGWDTQYF. The CDR3 nucleotides read TGTGCCAGCAGTTTATCCGGCAGGGGATGGGATACGCAGTATTTT.

The chain links TRBV24-1 to TRBJ1-1; D not resolved. Trimming took 1 base from V and 8 from J, leaving 7 bases between them. Per the germline V gene, CDR1 is KGHDR and CDR2 is SFDVKD. The CDR3 is 12 residues long. This CDR3 is CATSDFGLEAFF. As DNA, the CDR3 is TGTGCCACCAGTGATTTCGGTCTGGAAGCTTTCTTT.